The 32 T cell receptor beta chains reported below all come from one sample, sequenced in a study of CD8 T cells in ankylosing spondylitis. Using its own MiXCR run on the 5' RACE reads, TCRdb lists one record per CDR3 protein. The sample lists approximately 250,000 distinct CDR3 sequences; about 10% were seen once. Source material: blood, either unsorted or a sorted T cell fraction (not recorded which). The source is a male donor with ankylosing spondylitis or in good health (not recorded which).

Only a few counts were recorded for this clonotype. The chain is built from TRBV12-3 or TRBV12-4 and TRBJ2-1, with 10 bases identical to TRBD2. With 8 bases clipped from V and 8 bases from J, the junction kept 9 bases outside the gene matches. This CDR3 region has 14 residues. CDR3 nucleotide sequence: TGTGCCAGCCGAGGGCCTAGCGGGAGCTATGAGCAGTTCTTC. The encoded protein is CASRGPSGSYEQFF.

This clonotype was detected many times. V gene TRBV7-9 combines with J gene TRBJ2-7, with 9 bases lining up with TRBD1. The CDR3 runs 16 residues. Germline CDR1 and CDR2: SEHNR and FQNEAQ (reference sequence). J lost 1 base, V lost 6 bases, and 10 bases had no gene match. The CDR3: CASRRSDRGSSYEQYF. CDR3 DNA sequence: TGTGCCAGCAGACGATCGGACAGGGGCTCGTCCTACGAGCAGTACTTC.

The chain joins TRBV7-7 to TRBJ2-7, with 9 nucleotides matching TRBD1. Unmatched junction bases numbered 9, after V lost 6 bases and J lost 6 bases. Germline lookup yields CDR1 SSHAT and CDR2 FNYEAQ (reference sequence). The CDR3 is 14 amino acids. This chain's CDR3 is CASSPYPTGGEQYF. In nucleotides, the CDR3 is TGTGCCAGCAGTCCCTACCCGACAGGGGGCGAGCAGTACTTC.

This clonotype was counted many times. DNA of the CDR3: TGCGCCAGCTCTTGGACTAGCCCAAACACCGGGGAGCTGTTTTTT. Amino acids: CASSWTSPNTGELFF. The rearrangement links TRBV5-1 to TRBJ2-2, with TRBD2 matching over 8 bases. V lost 7 bases to trimming and J lost 2 bases; unmatched junction nucleotides: 7. Looked up from germline, CDR1 is SGHRS and CDR2 is YFSETQ. This CDR3 is built from 15 residues.

In its sample, this clonotype was seen many times. This rearrangement joins TRBV5-1 to TRBJ1-1; D is undetermined. The germline V and J ends were trimmed by 5 bases and 7 bases, with 15 bases remaining between them. This CDR3 has 13 amino acids. CDR1 is SGHRS and CDR2 is YFSETQ in the germline V gene. The CDR3 region is CASRWTETNEAFF. CDR3 sequence (DNA): TGCGCCAGCAGATGGACGGAGACAAATGAAGCTTTCTTT.

This clonotype was recorded a few times. The rearrangement joins TRBV18 to TRBJ1-2, with a weak D call TRBD1 (5 bases). Trimming pared 0 bases from V and 6 bases from J, leaving 8 bases between. Looked up from germline, CDR1 is KGHSH and CDR2 is LQKENI. The CDR3 length is 13 residues. In DNA, the CDR3 is TGTGCCAGCTCACCACCGAGCAGGGATGGCTACACCTTC. Its translation: CASSPPSRDGYTF.

This clonotype has a count of ten or more. This chain links TRBV20-1 with TRBJ2-1; D may match TRBD1 or TRBD2 (5 bases each). CDR1 and CDR2 from the germline V gene are DFQATT and SNEGSKA (reference sequence). This CDR3 has 17 amino acids. Deletions cut 5 bases from V and 7 bases from J, with 27 bases between. CDR3 DNA: TGCAGTGCTTCCCATGTCCGGGGCCCAGAGTCCCTTAATGAGCAGTTCTTC. Translation gives CSASHVRGPESLNEQFF.

The V and J genes are TRBV5-1 and TRBJ2-7, with 11 bases identical to TRBD2. The J segment lost 2 bases and the V segment lost 4 bases, leaving 2 bases of the junction unmatched. Germline V gives CDR1 SGHRS, CDR2 YFSETQ. CDR3 size: 14 residues. CDR3 nucleotides: TGCGCCAGCAGCCCGGGACTAGCGGCCTACGAGCAGTACTTC. Amino acids: CASSPGLAAYEQYF.

This clonotype occurred many times. V and J are TRBV6-5 and TRBJ2-2; no clear D gene. This CDR3 spans 14 amino acids. CDR1 and CDR2 (germline): MNHEY, SVGAGI. Between the trimmed V and J ends, which lost 2 bases and 1 base, there was a span of 5 bases. The DNA for the CDR3 is TGTGCCAGCAGTTACCTACAGAACACCGGGGAGCTGTTTTTT. This translates into CASSYLQNTGELFF.

The gene calls are TRBV23-1 and TRBJ2-2; either TRBD1 or TRBD2 may fit D (5 bases each). TRBV23-1 is treated as an ORF (open reading frame) with a function not yet certain. V was pared by 0 bases and J by 2 bases, with 10 bases between. CDR3 length: 16 amino acids. In nucleotides, the CDR3 is TGCGCCAGCAGTCAATCACGAGGGGTTAACACCGGGGAGCTGTTTTTT. Residues: CASSQSRGVNTGELFF.

The chain couples TRBV14 to TRBJ2-2; D is possibly TRBD2 (6 bases). The ends were cut back, 2 bases at V and 9 bases at J, with 16 bases in the middle. This CDR3 has 15 amino acids. Germline lookup yields CDR1 SGHDN and CDR2 FVKESK. DNA of the CDR3: TGTGCCAGCAGCCAAATCGGGGGTTTCATCAGGGAGCTGTTTTTT. The encoded protein is CASSQIGGFIRELFF.

Ten or more counts support this clonotype. The chain links TRBV5-1 to TRBJ1-4; D is undetermined. Trimming removed 1 base at V and 8 bases at J, with 9 bases between. The CDR3 length is 13 residues. CDR1 and CDR2 from the germline V gene are SGHRS and YFSETQ. CDR3 loop: CASSLWTDEKLFF. CDR3 DNA: TGCGCCAGCAGCTTGTGGACGGACGAAAAACTGTTTTTT.

This clonotype has a count of ten or more. The chain couples TRBV20-1 to TRBJ2-3, with D possibly being TRBD1 or TRBD2 (5 bases each). CDR1 is DFQATT and CDR2 is SNEGSKA in the germline V gene (reference sequence). Trimming took 2 bases from V and 6 from J, leaving 12 bases between them. This CDR3 region has 13 residues. The CDR3 loop is CSARSGGGDTQYF. CDR3 in DNA: TGCAGTGCTAGATCTGGGGGTGGGGATACGCAGTATTTT.

This clonotype was recorded many times. This chain uses TRBV20-1 with TRBJ1-1; D call uncertain. Looked up from germline, CDR1 is DFQATT and CDR2 is SNEGSKA (reference sequence). This CDR3 comprises 14 residues. V gave up 5 bases and J gave up 7 bases, with 20 bases separating them. For the CDR3, the DNA is TGCAGTGCTCAGATTATGAAGGGCGACCTTGAAGCTTTCTTT. This translates into CSAQIMKGDLEAFF.

This clonotype has ten or more counts. This chain links TRBV10-3 with TRBJ2-2; no clear D. The V gene's germline CDR1 is ENHRY and CDR2 SYGVKD. V was shortened by 4 bases and J by 5 bases, with 11 bases between the two germline ends. CDR3 length: 14 amino acids. CDR3 nucleotides: TGTGCCATCAGTGGCGAACCATCGACCGGGGAGCTGTTTTTT. The encoded protein is CAISGEPSTGELFF.

Ten or more counts support this clonotype. This chain links TRBV21-1 with TRBJ1-6; TRBD1 is the table's D call, not checked against the DNA. TRBV21-1 represents a pseudogene. This CDR3 region has 15 residues. The CDR3 loop is CASSPRDRANSPLHF. The CDR3 region has the DNA TGTGCCAGCAGCCCCCGGGACAGGGCAAACTCACCCCTCCACTTT.

The gene calls are TRBV7-9 and TRBJ1-2; D uncertain. Trimming stripped 1 base from V and 4 bases from J, with 4 bases between. This CDR3 spans 12 amino acids. The V gene's germline CDR1 is SEHNR and CDR2 FQNEAQ (reference sequence). The CDR3 is CASSLDLYGYTF. In nucleotides, the CDR3 is TGTGCCAGCAGCTTAGACCTCTATGGCTACACCTTC.

In its sample, this clonotype was seen a few times. The chain joins TRBV6-1 to TRBJ1-2; maybe TRBD1 (5 bases). Trimming cost V 1 base and J 8 bases, with 17 bases left between them. The CDR3 sequence is 15 residues long. Germline values: CDR1 MNHNS, CDR2 SASEGT. CDR3 in DNA: TGTGCCAGCAGTGAAGGTGTAGGGGAGGTAGAAGGCTACACCTTC. Its translation: CASSEGVGEVEGYTF.

Many counts were recorded for this clonotype. This chain links TRBV19 with TRBJ2-2, with 10 positions matching TRBD1. J gave up 3 bases and V 7 bases, and 5 bases lay outside the gene matches. The CDR3 totals 15 residues. The V gene's germline CDR1 is LNHDA and CDR2 SQIVND (reference sequence). In DNA form, the CDR3 reads TGTGCCAGTACCAGGGACAGGGGTCACACCGGGGAGCTGTTTTTT. Translation: CASTRDRGHTGELFF.

This clonotype was detected ten times or more. This rearrangement joins TRBV10-3 to TRBJ2-5; no clear D. This CDR3 comprises 15 residues. The germline V gene has CDR1 ENHRY and CDR2 SYGVKD. The ends were cut back, 2 bases at V and 4 bases at J, with 14 bases in the middle. CDR3 nucleotide sequence: TGTGCCATCAGTGAGCCCCGGACGGGCGGAGAGACCCAGTACTTC. Its protein is CAISEPRTGGETQYF.

There are many counts of this clonotype. The chain employs TRBV7-9 and TRBJ1-1, with D possibly matching TRBD1 (5 bases). Per germline, CDR1 SEHNR and CDR2 FQNEAQ (reference sequence). The CDR3 runs 16 residues. V was clipped by 4 bases and J by 1 base, with 16 bases between them. The CDR3: CASSSSPVGANTEAFF. CDR3 DNA: TGTGCCAGCAGCTCCTCCCCCGTAGGGGCGAACACTGAAGCTTTCTTT.

This clonotype occurred many times. CDR3: CSARTSDTYEQYF. CDR3 DNA: TGCAGTGCTAGGACTAGCGACACCTACGAGCAGTACTTC. V gene TRBV20-1 combines with J gene TRBJ2-7; 8 bases line up with TRBD2. There are 13 residues in the CDR3. Germline CDR1 reads DFQATT; CDR2 reads SNEGSKA (reference sequence). The trim removed 3 bases at V and 2 bases at J, leaving 3 bases unmatched.

The chain has TRBV2 and TRBJ2-3, with 7 bases fitting TRBD2. The CDR3 totals 14 residues. Germline lookup yields CDR1 SNHLY and CDR2 FYNNEI. The J segment lost 0 bases and the V segment lost 6 bases, leaving 3 bases of the junction unmatched. The CDR3 protein is CASRAGLSTDTQYF. DNA of the CDR3: TGTGCCAGCAGAGCGGGGCTAAGCACAGATACGCAGTATTTT.

This clonotype was recorded many times. The rearrangement joins TRBV5-6 to TRBJ2-1; TRBD2 agrees at 12 bases. Germline-derived CDR1 and CDR2 are SGHDT and YYEEEE. The V gene end was trimmed by 1 base and the J gene end by 4 bases; junction bases not matched to a gene: 12. This CDR3 has 19 amino acids. CDR3 protein: CASSLLRRTGLAGYNEQFF. The CDR3 DNA follows: TGTGCCAGCAGCTTGTTGCGGCGGACAGGACTAGCGGGGTACAATGAGCAGTTCTTC.

This clonotype was recorded many times. This chain connects TRBV12-3 or TRBV12-4 to TRBJ2-7; 8 nucleotides match TRBD2. With V trimmed by 5 bases and J by 0 bases, 9 bases remained unmatched. This CDR3 spans 16 amino acids. The CDR3 region is CASSPLAGGSSYEQYF. CDR3 bases: TGTGCCAGCAGTCCCCTCGCGGGAGGCAGCTCCTACGAGCAGTACTTC.

The chain links TRBV4-2 to TRBJ1-3; 8 nucleotides match TRBD1. With V trimmed by 0 bases and J by 3 bases, 7 bases remained unmatched. Per germline, CDR1 LGHNA and CDR2 YNFKEQ. CDR3 length equals 17 residues. The CDR3 DNA is TGTGCCAGCAGCCAAGAAAGAGGACAGGGTCGTGGAAACACCATATATTTT. It is translated as CASSQERGQGRGNTIYF.

This clonotype was detected ten times or more. The V and J genes are TRBV20-1 and TRBJ2-7; 12 nucleotides agree with TRBD2. J was trimmed by 6 bases and V by 3 bases; bases with no gene match: 12. The germline V gene has CDR1 DFQATT and CDR2 SNEGSKA (reference sequence). The length of the CDR3 is 16 residues. The CDR3 loop reads CSASGASGRALVEQYF. The CDR3 coding sequence is TGCAGTGCTAGCGGGGCTAGCGGGAGGGCTTTGGTCGAGCAGTACTTC.

In its sample, this clonotype was seen many times. The chain carries TRBV3-1 and TRBJ2-3; 7 bases match TRBD2. The CDR3 runs to 16 residues. V was clipped by 2 bases and J by 4 bases; unmatched bases: 9. CDR1 is LGHDT, CDR2 YNNKEL, per germline (reference sequence). In DNA, the CDR3 is TGTGCCAGCAGCCAAAGGTTCACTAGCGCCGCAGATACGCAGTATTTT. Encoded protein: CASSQRFTSAADTQYF.

This clonotype showed up just once. This sequence joins TRBV5-1 and TRBJ2-2; TRBD2 matches 8 bases. The junction had 5 bases not matched to a gene; V was cut back by 0 bases and J by 7 bases. The germline CDR1 and CDR2 sequences are SGHRS and YFSETQ. CDR3 size: 15 residues. For the CDR3, the DNA is TGCGCCAGCAGCTTGGTGCCAGCGGGGGTCGGGGAGCTGTTTTTT. This encodes CASSLVPAGVGELFF.

The sample holds many counts of this clonotype. The gene calls are TRBV20-1 and TRBJ2-1; TRBD2 agrees at 11 bases. Germline CDR1 is DFQATT and CDR2 is SNEGSKA (reference sequence). Trimming cost V 5 bases and J 6 bases; bases outside gene matches: 9. There are 15 residues in the CDR3. This CDR3 reads CSAGRVAGGSNEQFF. In DNA form, the CDR3 reads TGCAGTGCTGGACGAGTAGCGGGAGGGAGCAATGAGCAGTTCTTC.

In its sample, this clonotype was seen many times. The chain links TRBV15 to TRBJ2-7; 8 nucleotides align to TRBD2. The CDR3 has 16 amino acids. With 3 bases clipped from V and 3 bases from J, the junction kept 10 bases outside the gene matches. CDR1 LNHNV and CDR2 YYDKDF come from the germline V gene (reference sequence). The CDR3 region is CATSSSSGIGNYEQYF. CDR3 in DNA: TGTGCCACCAGCAGTAGTAGCGGGATTGGGAACTACGAGCAGTACTTC.

This clonotype was detected ten times or more. The chain has TRBV20-1 and TRBJ2-3, with 11 bases identical to TRBD2. V shed 2 bases and J 1 base; nucleotides not matched to a gene: 5. In germline, CDR1 is DFQATT, CDR2 SNEGSKA (reference sequence). The CDR3 is made up of 16 amino acids. CDR3 protein: CSARLVAGGGTDTQYF. CDR3 nucleotides: TGCAGTGCTAGACTGGTAGCGGGAGGGGGCACAGATACGCAGTATTTT.